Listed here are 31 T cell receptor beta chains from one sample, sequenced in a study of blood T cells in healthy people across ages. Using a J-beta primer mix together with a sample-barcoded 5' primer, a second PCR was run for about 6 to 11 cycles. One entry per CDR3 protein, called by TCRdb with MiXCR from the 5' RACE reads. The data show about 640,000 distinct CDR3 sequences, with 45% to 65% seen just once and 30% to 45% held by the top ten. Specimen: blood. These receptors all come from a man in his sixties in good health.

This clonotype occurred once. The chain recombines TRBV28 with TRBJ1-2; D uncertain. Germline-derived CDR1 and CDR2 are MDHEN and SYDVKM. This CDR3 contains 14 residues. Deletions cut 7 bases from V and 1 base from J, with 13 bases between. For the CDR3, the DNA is TGTGCCAGCACTCAAAGGGCCGTTAACTATGGCTACACCTTC. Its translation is CASTQRAVNYGYTF.

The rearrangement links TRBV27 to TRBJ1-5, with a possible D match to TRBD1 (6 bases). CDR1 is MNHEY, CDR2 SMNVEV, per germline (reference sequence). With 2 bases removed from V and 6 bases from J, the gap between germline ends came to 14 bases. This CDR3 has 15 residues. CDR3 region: CASSLNRVQGQPQHF. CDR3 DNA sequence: TGTGCCAGCAGTTTAAACAGGGTGCAAGGTCAGCCCCAGCATTTT.

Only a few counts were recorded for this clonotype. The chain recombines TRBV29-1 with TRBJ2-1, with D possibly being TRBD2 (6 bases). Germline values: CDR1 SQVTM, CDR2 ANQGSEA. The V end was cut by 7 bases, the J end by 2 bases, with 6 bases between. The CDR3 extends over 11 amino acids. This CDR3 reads CSAGAYNEQFF. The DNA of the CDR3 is TGCAGCGCGGGGGCCTACAATGAGCAGTTCTTC.

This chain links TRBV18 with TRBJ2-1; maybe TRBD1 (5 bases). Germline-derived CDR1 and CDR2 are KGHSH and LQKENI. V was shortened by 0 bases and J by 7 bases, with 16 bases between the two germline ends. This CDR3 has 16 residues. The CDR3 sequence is CASSPPSSQGRNEQFF. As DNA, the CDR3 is TGTGCCAGCTCACCACCGAGTAGTCAGGGAAGGAATGAGCAGTTCTTC.

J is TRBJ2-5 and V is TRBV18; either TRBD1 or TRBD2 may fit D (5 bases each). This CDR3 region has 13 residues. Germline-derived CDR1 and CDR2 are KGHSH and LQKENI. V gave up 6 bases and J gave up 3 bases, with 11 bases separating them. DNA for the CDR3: TGTGCCAGCTCGGGACGGTATGAAGAGACCCAGTACTTC. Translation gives CASSGRYEETQYF.

CDR3 sequence reads: CASSSLPGETPLHF. Written as DNA, the CDR3 is TGCGCCAGCAGCTCCCTCCCGGGAGAAACACCCCTCCACTTT. The chain has TRBV5-1 and TRBJ1-6; D is unclear. CDR1 is SGHRS and CDR2 is YFSETQ in the germline V gene. The CDR3 is 14 residues long. V was shortened by 3 bases and J by 11 bases, with 15 bases between the two germline ends.

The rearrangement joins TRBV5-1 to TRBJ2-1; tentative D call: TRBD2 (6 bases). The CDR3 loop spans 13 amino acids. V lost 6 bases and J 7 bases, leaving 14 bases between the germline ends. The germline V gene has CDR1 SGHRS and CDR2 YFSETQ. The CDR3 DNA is TGCGCCAGCACCGACCGACTAGGGAATGAGCAGTTCTTC. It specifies CASTDRLGNEQFF.

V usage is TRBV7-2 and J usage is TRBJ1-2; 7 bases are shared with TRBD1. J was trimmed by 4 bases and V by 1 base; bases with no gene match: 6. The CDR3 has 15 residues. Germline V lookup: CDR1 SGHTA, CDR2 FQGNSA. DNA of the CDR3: TGTGCCAGCAGCTTAGAAGTAGGGGGCGCCTATGGCTACACCTTC. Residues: CASSLEVGGAYGYTF.

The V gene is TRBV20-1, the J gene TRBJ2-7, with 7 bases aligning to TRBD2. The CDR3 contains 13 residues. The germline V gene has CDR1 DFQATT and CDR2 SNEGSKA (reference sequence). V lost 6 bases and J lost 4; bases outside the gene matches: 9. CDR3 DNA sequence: TGCAGTGCCGACCGGGTGGGGGGGTACGAGCAGTACTTC. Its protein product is CSADRVGGYEQYF.

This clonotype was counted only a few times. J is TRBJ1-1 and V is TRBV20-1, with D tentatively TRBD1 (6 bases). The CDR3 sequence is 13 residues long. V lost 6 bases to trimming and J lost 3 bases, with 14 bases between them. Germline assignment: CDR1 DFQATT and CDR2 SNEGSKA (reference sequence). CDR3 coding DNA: TGCAGTGCCCGAAAGGGGGGGGACACTGAAGCTTTCTTT. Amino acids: CSARKGGDTEAFF.

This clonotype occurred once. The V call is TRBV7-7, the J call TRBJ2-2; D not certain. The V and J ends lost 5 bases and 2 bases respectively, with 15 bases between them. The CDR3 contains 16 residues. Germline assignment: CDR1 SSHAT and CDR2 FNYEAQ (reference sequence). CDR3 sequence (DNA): TGTGCCAGCAGCCCGCGACTCGACCATAACACCGGGGAGCTGTTTTTT. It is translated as CASSPRLDHNTGELFF.

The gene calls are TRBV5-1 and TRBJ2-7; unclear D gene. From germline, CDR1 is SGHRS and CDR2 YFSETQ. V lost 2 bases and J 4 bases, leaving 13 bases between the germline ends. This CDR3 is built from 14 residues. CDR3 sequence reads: CASSFSGPPYEQYF. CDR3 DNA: TGCGCCAGCAGCTTCTCCGGCCCGCCTTACGAGCAGTACTTC.

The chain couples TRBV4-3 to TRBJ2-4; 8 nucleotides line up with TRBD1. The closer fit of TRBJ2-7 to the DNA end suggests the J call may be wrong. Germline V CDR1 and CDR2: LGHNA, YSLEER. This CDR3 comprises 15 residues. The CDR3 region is CASSQTYRGADEQYF. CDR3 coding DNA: TGCGCCAGCAGCCAAACCTACAGGGGGGCCGACGAGCAGTACTTC.

As DNA, the CDR3 is TGCGCCAGCAGCTTGGATGGGCGGGGGGGCCGAAATGAGCAGTTCTTC. The encoded protein is CASSLDGRGGRNEQFF. V usage is TRBV5-1 and J usage is TRBJ2-1; 9 bases align to TRBD2. CDR3 length: 16 residues. Trimming took 0 bases from V and 7 from J; bases not matched to a gene: 8. Germline V CDR1 and CDR2: SGHRS, YFSETQ.

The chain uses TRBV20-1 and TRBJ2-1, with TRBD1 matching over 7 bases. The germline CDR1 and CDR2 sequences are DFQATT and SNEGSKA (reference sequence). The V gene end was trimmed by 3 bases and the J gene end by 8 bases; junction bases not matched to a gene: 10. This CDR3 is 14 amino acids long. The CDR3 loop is CSASDRAPADEQFF. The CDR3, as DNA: TGCAGTGCTAGTGACAGGGCCCCTGCCGATGAGCAGTTCTTC.

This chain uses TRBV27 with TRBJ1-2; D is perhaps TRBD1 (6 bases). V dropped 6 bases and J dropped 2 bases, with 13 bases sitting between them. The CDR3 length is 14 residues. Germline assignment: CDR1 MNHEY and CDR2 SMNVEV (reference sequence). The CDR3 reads CASSPQGMNYGYTF. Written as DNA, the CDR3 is TGTGCCAGCAGCCCACAGGGAATGAACTATGGCTACACCTTC.

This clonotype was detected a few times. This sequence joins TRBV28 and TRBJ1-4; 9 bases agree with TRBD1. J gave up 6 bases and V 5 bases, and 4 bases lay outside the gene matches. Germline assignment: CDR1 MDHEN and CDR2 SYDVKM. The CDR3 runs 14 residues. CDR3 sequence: CASSPGTGYEKLFF. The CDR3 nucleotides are TGTGCCAGCAGTCCCGGGACAGGGTATGAAAAACTGTTTTTT.

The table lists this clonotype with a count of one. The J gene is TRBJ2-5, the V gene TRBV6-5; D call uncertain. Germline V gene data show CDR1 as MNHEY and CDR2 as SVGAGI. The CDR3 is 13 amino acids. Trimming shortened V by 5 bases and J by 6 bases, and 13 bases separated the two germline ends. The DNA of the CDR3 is TGTGCCAGCAGTCCCGGAGTAGGACAGACCCAGTACTTC. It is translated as CASSPGVGQTQYF.

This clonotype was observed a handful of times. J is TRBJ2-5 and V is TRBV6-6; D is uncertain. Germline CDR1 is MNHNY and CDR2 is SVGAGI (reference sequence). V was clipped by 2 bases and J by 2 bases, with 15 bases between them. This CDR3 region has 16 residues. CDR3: CASSYVYGGTQETQYF. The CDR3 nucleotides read TGTGCCAGCAGTTACGTTTATGGCGGAACTCAAGAGACCCAGTACTTC.

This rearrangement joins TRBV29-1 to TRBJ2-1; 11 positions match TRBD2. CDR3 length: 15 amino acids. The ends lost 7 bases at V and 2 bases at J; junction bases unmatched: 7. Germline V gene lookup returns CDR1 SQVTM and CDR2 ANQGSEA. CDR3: CSARPLAGAYNEQFF. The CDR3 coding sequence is TGCAGCGCCAGACCACTAGCGGGGGCCTACAATGAGCAGTTCTTC.

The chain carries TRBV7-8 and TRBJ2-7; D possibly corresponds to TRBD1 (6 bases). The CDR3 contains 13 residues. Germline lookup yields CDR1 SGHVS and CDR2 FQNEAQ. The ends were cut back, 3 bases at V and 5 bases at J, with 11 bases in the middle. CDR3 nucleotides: TGTGCCAGCAGCTTCACAGGGTACGACGAGCAGTACTTC. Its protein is CASSFTGYDEQYF.

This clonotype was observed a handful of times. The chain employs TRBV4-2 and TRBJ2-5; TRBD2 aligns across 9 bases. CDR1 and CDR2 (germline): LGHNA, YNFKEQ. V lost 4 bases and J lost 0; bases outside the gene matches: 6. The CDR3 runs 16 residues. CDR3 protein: CASSPRTSDYQETQYF. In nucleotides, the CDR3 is TGTGCCAGCAGCCCCAGGACTAGCGACTACCAAGAGACCCAGTACTTC.

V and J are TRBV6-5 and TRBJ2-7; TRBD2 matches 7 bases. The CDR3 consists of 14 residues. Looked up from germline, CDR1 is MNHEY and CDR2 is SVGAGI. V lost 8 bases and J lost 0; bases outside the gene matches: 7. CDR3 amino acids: CASGRLASSYEQYF. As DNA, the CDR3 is TGTGCCAGCGGGAGACTAGCTAGCTCCTACGAGCAGTACTTC.

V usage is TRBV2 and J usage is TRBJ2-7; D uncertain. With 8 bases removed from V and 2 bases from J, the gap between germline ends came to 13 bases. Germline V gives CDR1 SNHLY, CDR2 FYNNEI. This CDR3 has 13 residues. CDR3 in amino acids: CASGVTSPYEQYF. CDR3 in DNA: TGTGCCAGCGGCGTGACCTCTCCCTACGAGCAGTACTTC.

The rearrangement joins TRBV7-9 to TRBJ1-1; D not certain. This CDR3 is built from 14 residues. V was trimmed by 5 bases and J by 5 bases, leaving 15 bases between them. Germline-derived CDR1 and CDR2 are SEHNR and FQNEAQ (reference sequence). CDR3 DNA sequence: TGTGCCAGCAGCCTCTTCGACCCCTATACTGAAGCTTTCTTT. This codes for CASSLFDPYTEAFF.

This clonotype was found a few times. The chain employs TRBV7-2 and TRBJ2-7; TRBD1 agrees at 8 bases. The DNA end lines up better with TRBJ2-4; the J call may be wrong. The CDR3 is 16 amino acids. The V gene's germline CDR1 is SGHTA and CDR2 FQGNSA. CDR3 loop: CASSSRTGKGENIQYF. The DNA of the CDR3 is TGTGCCAGCAGCTCTCGGACAGGGAAGGGGGAAAACATTCAGTACTTC.

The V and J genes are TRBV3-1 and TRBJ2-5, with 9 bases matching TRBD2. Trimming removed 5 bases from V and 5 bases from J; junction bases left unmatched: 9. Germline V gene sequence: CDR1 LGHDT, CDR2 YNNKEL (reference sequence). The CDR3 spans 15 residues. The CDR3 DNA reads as TGTGCCAGCAGCGCCAGGCGGGGGGGTGGTGAGACCCAGTACTTC. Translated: CASSARRGGGETQYF.

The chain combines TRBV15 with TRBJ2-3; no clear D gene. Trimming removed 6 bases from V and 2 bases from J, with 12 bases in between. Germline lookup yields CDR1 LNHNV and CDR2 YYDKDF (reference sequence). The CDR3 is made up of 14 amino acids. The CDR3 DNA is TGTGCCACCAGTTGGCAGGCTCTCACAGATACGCAGTATTTT. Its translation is CATSWQALTDTQYF.

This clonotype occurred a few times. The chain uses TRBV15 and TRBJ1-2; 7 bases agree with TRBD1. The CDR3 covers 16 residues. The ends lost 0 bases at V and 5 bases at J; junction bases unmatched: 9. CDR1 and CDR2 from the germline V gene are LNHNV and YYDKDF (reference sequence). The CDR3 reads CATSRDLGRGEYGYTF. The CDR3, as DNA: TGTGCCACCAGCAGAGATCTGGGCAGGGGGGAATATGGCTACACCTTC. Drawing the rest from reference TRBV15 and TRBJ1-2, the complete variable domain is DAMVIQNPRYQVTQFGKPVTLSCSQTLNHNVMYWYQQKSSQAPKLLFHYYDKDFNNEADTPDNFQSRRPNTSFCFLDIRSPGLGDTAMYLCATSRDLGRGEYGYTFGSGTRLTVV.

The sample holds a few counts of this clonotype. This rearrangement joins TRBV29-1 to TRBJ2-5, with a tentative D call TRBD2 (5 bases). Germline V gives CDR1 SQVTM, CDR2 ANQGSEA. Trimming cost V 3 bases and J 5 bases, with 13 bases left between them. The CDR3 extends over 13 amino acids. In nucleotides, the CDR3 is TGCAGCGTTGACCAGCGGATTGGGGAGACCCAGTACTTC. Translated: CSVDQRIGETQYF.

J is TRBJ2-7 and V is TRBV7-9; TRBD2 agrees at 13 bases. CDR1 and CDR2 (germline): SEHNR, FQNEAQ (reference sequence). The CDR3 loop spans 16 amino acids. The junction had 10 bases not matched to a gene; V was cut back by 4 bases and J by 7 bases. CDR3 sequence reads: CASSSVGTSGVGEQYF. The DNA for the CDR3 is TGTGCCAGCAGCTCGGTAGGGACTAGCGGGGTCGGTGAGCAGTACTTC.